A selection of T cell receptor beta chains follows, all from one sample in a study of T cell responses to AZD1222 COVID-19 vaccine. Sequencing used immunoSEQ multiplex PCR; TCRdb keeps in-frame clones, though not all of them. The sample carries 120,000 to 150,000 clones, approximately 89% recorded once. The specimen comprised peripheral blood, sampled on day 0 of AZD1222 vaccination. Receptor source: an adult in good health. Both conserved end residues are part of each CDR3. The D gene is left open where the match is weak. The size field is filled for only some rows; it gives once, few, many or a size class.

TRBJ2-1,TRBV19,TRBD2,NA,TGTGCCAGTGGGACTAGCGGGAGCATAAATGAGCAGTTCTTC,CASGTSGSINEQFF
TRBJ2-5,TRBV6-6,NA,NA,TGTGCCAGCCGGGTGTTGGAGACCCAGTACTTC,CASRVLETQYF
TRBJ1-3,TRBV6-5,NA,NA,TGTGCCAGCAAAGGGGCTGGAAACACCATATATTTT,CASKGAGNTIYF
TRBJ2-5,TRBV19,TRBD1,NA,TGTGCCAGTAGTCTTACAGGGGATGGGAACCAAGAGACCCAGTACTTC,CASSLTGDGNQETQYF
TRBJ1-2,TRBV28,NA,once,TGTGCCAGCACCCCACAGGGCCGAATAAACTATGGCTACACCTTC,CASTPQGRINYGYTF
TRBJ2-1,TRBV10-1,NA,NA,TGCGCCAGCAGTGAGTCGAACGGGGCTAGTCTCCCCGGGAGCTCCTACAATGAGCAGTTCTTC,CASSESNGASLPGSSYNEQFF
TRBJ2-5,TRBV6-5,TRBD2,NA,TGTGCCACTGGGGGAGGGTATCAAGAGACCCAGTACTTC,CATGGGYQETQYF
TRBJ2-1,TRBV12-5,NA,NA,TGTGCTAGTGGGGTCGTGAGGGCCTACAATGAGCAGTTCTTC,CASGVVRAYNEQFF
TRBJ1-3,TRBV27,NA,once,TGTGCCAGCAGTTATCAGGGTATTGTTCCTAACTCTGGAAACACCATATATTTT,CASSYQGIVPNSGNTIYF
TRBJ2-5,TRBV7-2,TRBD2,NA,TGTGCCAGCAGCTCCTTTAGCGGGAGCCGGGAGACCCAGTACTTC,CASSSFSGSRETQYF
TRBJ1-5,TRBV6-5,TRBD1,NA,TGTGCCAGCAGTTCGGGACAGAATCAGCCCCAGCATTTT,CASSSGQNQPQHF
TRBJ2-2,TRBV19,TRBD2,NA,TGTGCCAGTATAGGAGCGGGACCCTTTAACACCGGGGAGCTGTTTTTT,CASIGAGPFNTGELFF
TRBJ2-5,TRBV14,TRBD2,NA,TGTGCCAGCAGCCAAGGGTGGTTCGGGACTAGCGGTATGGCCGAGACCCAGTACTTC,CASSQGWFGTSGMAETQYF
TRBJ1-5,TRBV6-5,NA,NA,TGTGCACTCCGACCCGGGAGTGGCAATCAGCCCCAGCATTTT,CALRPGSGNQPQHF
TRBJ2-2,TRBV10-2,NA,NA,TGCGCCAGCAAAGTTACGCTCAACACCGGGGAGCTGTTTTTT,CASKVTLNTGELFF
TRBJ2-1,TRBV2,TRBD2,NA,TGTGCCAGTGACCGATTCGGCGGGAGGGCCACGGATGAGCAGTTCTTC,CASDRFGGRATDEQFF
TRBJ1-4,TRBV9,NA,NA,TGTGCCAGCAACAAGGGGGAAGTGGATGAAAAACTGTTTTTT,CASNKGEVDEKLFF
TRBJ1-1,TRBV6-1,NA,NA,TGTGCCAGCAGTGAAACAAGGGGCACTGAAGCTTTCTTT,CASSETRGTEAFF
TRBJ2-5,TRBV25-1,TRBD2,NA,TGTGCCAGCGGGGGGGAAGAGACCCAGTACTTC,CASGGEETQYF
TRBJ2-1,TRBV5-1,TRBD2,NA,TGCGCCAGCAGCTTGGGTAGCGGGGGCATGGGTAGGAACAATGAGCAGTTCTTC,CASSLGSGGMGRNNEQFF
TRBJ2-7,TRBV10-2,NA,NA,TGCGCCAGCAGTGAGGGTAACTCCTACGAGCAGTACTTC,CASSEGNSYEQYF
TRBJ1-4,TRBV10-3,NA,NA,TGTGCCATCAGTGACGGAGCAACTAATGAAAAACTGTTTTTT,CAISDGATNEKLFF
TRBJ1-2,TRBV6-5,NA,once,TGTGCCAGCAGCATCGACAGGAACTATGGCTACACCTTC,CASSIDRNYGYTF
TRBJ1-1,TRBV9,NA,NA,TGTGCCAGCAGCGCCGATGTTACCGGGTCAGGTGGAGCTTTCTTT,CASSADVTGSGGAFF
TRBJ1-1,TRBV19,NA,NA,TGTGCCAGTAGTATGATGCCCACTGAAGCTTTCTTT,CASSMMPTEAFF
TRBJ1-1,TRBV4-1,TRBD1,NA,TGCGCCAGCAGCCACGTACAGGGGATGAACACTGAAGCTTTCTTT,CASSHVQGMNTEAFF
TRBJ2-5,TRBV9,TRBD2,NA,TGTGCCAGCAGTGTGGGAATGACTAGCGGGTCCGGGGAGACCCAGTACTTC,CASSVGMTSGSGETQYF
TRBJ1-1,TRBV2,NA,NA,TGTGCCAGCAGCTCGGGTTCCACTGAAGCTTTCTTT,CASSSGSTEAFF
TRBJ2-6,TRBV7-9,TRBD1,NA,TGTGCCAGCAGCTTAGCCGGGACAGGCCCTCCCGGGGCCAACGTCCTGACTTTC,CASSLAGTGPPGANVLTF
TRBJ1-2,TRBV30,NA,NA,TGTGCCTGGGGGGGCACAGGGTACTATGGCTACACCTTC,CAWGGTGYYGYTF
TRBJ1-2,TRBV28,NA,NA,TGTGCCAGCAGTTTTGCAGGGTCCTATGGCTACACCTTC,CASSFAGSYGYTF
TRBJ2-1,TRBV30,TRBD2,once,TGTGCCTGGGGGAGGGGACTAGCGGGATTCAAGGGGACCTACAATGAGCAGTTCTTC,CAWGRGLAGFKGTYNEQFF
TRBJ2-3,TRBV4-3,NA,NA,TGCGCCAGCAGCCAAGATCATGCAGATACGCAGTATTTT,CASSQDHADTQYF
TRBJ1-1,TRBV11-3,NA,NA,TGTGCCAGCAGCCCATATGGCACTGAAGCTTTCTTT,CASSPYGTEAFF
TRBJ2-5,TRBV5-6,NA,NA,TGTGCCAGCAGCTTGTTCGGTCAGGAGGAGACCCAGTACTTC,CASSLFGQEETQYF
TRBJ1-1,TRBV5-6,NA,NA,TGTGCCAGCAGCTTGGAACGGGGTGAAGCTTTCTTT,CASSLERGEAFF
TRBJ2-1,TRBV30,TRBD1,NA,TGTGCCTGGGAGGGAAGGGGGCGTCGCAATGAGCAGTTCTTC,CAWEGRGRRNEQFF
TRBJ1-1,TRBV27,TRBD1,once,TGTGCCAGCAACACAGGGGGGCGAGTCACTGAAGCTTTCTTT,CASNTGGRVTEAFF
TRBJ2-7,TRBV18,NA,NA,TGTGCCAGCTCACCACCAACACCCCCACGGGGCGAGCAGTACTTC,CASSPPTPPRGEQYF
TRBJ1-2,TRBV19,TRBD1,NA,TGTGCCAGTAGTATGACCCAGGGGGCGGTAGCCTATGGCTACACCTTC,CASSMTQGAVAYGYTF
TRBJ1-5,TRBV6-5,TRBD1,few,TGTGCCGCGAACTTCGGGACAGACAATCAGCCCCAGCATTTT,CAANFGTDNQPQHF
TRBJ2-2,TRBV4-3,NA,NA,TGCGCCAGCAGCCAAGACTGGCGGGCCGGGGAGCTGTTTTTT,CASSQDWRAGELFF
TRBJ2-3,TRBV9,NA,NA,TGTGCCAGCAGCGTAATGGAGGGCCTGGATACGCAGTATTTT,CASSVMEGLDTQYF